Each of the 26 T cell receptor beta chains below was sequenced from the same sample in a study of blood T cell repertoires in COVID-19. Method: immunoSEQ multiplex PCR; TCRdb's copy keeps in-frame clones and lacks some. This table has approximately 90,000 clones, 89% appearing once. The specimen was peripheral blood. Receptors were obtained from a man aged 50 to 59 with acute or convalescent COVID-19.

The chain couples TRBV10-2 to TRBJ2-5, with TRBD2 identical over 7 bases. J lost 4 bases, V lost 6 bases, and 5 bases had no gene match. The CDR3 is 13 amino acids. CDR1 is WSHSY and CDR2 is SAAADI in the germline V gene. CDR3 amino acids: CASSWGGGETQYF. CDR3 DNA: TGCGCCAGCAGCTGGGGGGGAGGAGAGACCCAGTACTTC.

The rearrangement uses TRBV24-1 and TRBJ2-1; a weak D match, TRBD2 (6 bases). Germline loops: CDR1 KGHDR, CDR2 SFDVKD. The CDR3 has 12 amino acids. V was pared by 9 bases and J by 9 bases, with 14 bases between. This CDR3 is CATAGTVGEQFF. The DNA for the CDR3 is TGTGCCACCGCGGGGACCGTCGGTGAGCAGTTCTTC.

This clone was seen just once. J is TRBJ1-6 and V is TRBV27; 8 bases agree with TRBD1. The CDR3 spans 18 residues. V lost 6 bases and J lost 4; bases outside the gene matches: 14. Germline values: CDR1 MNHEY, CDR2 SMNVEV (reference sequence). This CDR3 is CASSERGTGFQYNSPLHF. Here the CDR3 DNA reads TGTGCCAGCAGCGAAAGGGGGACAGGCTTCCAATATAATTCACCCCTCCACTTT.

This chain uses TRBV19 with TRBJ1-4, with 8 bases identical to TRBD1. CDR1 LNHDA and CDR2 SQIVND come from the germline V gene (reference sequence). The CDR3 loop spans 15 amino acids. V lost 5 bases to trimming and J lost 4 bases; unmatched junction nucleotides: 6. CDR3 bases: TGTGCCAGTAGTTCCCGGGACAGGAGTAATGAAAAACTGTTTTTT. This encodes CASSSRDRSNEKLFF.

The chain employs TRBV21-1 and TRBJ2-7; the table's D call TRBD2 went unverified against the DNA. TRBV21-1 is a listed pseudogene. The CDR3 has 14 amino acids. CDR3 DNA sequence: TGTGCCAGCAGCATCGGGACTCCTCGGTACGAGCAGTACTTC. As protein: CASSIGTPRYEQYF.

The chain uses TRBV5-5 and TRBJ1-5; no reliable D call. With 2 bases removed from V and 0 bases from J, the gap between germline ends came to 15 bases. The germline V gene encodes CDR1 SGHKS and CDR2 YYEKEE (reference sequence). The CDR3 length is 17 residues. The CDR3 DNA sequence: TGTGCCAGCAGCTTTCACCCCTCAACAGATAGCAATCAGCCCCAGCATTTT. This translates into CASSFHPSTDSNQPQHF.

The V call is TRBV7-9, the J call TRBJ1-6; TRBD1 aligns across 7 bases. Germline V gene lookup returns CDR1 SEHNR and CDR2 FQNEAQ (reference sequence). The CDR3 is made up of 12 amino acids. Trimming took 6 bases from V and 16 from J; bases not matched to a gene: 9. CDR3 loop: CASSSIGTVLHF. CDR3 nucleotide sequence: TGTGCCAGCAGTTCTATCGGGACAGTTCTCCACTTT.

The J gene is TRBJ2-5, the V gene TRBV9; 8 positions agree with TRBD2. The germline gives CDR1 SGDLS, CDR2 YYNGEE. Trimming at V came to 0 bases and at J to 5 bases, leaving 3 bases not matched to a gene. This CDR3 has 14 amino acids. The CDR3 is CASSVGGGLETQYF. The CDR3 DNA is TGTGCCAGCAGCGTAGGCGGGGGGCTTGAGACCCAGTACTTC.

The rearrangement joins TRBV7-9 to TRBJ2-1, with 7 bases lining up with TRBD2. Per germline, CDR1 SEHNR and CDR2 FQNEAQ (reference sequence). The CDR3 is 18 residues long. V shed 2 bases and J 2 bases; nucleotides not matched to a gene: 12. The CDR3 protein is CASSLKRSAGLTYNEQFF. The CDR3 nucleotides read TGTGCCAGCAGCTTAAAGCGGTCAGCGGGGCTAACCTACAATGAGCAGTTCTTC.

The chain joins TRBV5-8 to TRBJ2-3, with a possible D match to TRBD1 (6 bases). Germline CDR1 and CDR2: SGHTS and YDEGEE. Trimming pared 1 base from V and 2 bases from J, leaving 8 bases between. The CDR3 runs 14 residues. The CDR3 loop is CASSLRGTTDTQYF. The CDR3 coding sequence is TGTGCCAGCAGCTTGAGGGGGACCACAGATACGCAGTATTTT. Based on the CDR3 plus reference TRBV5-8 and TRBJ2-3, the full variable domain is EAGVTQSPTHLIKTRGQQATLRCSPISGHTSVYWYQQALGLGLQFLLWYDEGEERNRGNFPPRFSGRQFPNYSSELNVNALELEDSALYLCASSLRGTTDTQYFGPGTRLTVL.

The CDR3 reads CASSSPRGPYGYTF. The CDR3 nucleotides are TGTGCCAGTAGTAGTCCGCGCGGCCCCTATGGCTACACCTTC. The chain recombines TRBV19 with TRBJ1-2; no definite D call. CDR3 length: 14 residues. Germline V CDR1 and CDR2: LNHDA, SQIVND (reference sequence). The germline V and J ends were trimmed by 4 bases and 4 bases, with 13 bases remaining between them.

This chain links TRBV6-5 with TRBJ1-5; 7 bases agree with TRBD1. Germline CDR1 MNHEY, CDR2 SVGAGI. V was clipped by 6 bases and J by 2 bases; unmatched bases: 4. The CDR3 runs to 14 residues. CDR3 in DNA: TGTGCCAGCAGGGGTACAGGGGGCAATCAGCCCCAGCATTTT. This encodes CASRGTGGNQPQHF.

CDR3 nucleotides: TGTGCCAGCAGCTTAATGGCAACGAACACCGGGGAGCTGTTTTTT. Its protein is CASSLMATNTGELFF. This sequence joins TRBV7-9 and TRBJ2-2, with D unresolved. The germline V gene encodes CDR1 SEHNR and CDR2 FQNEAQ (reference sequence). Trimming took off 2 bases at V and 0 bases at J, with 7 bases between the two ends. CDR3 length equals 15 residues.

The chain recombines TRBV7-2 with TRBJ1-1; tentatively, D is TRBD1 (6 bases). The germline V and J ends were trimmed by 5 bases and 5 bases, with 18 bases remaining between them. Germline V gene sequence: CDR1 SGHTA, CDR2 FQGNSA. The CDR3 is 15 amino acids. The CDR3: CASSPTAGAGTEAFF. The CDR3 nucleotides are TGTGCCAGCAGCCCCACGGCGGGGGCAGGAACTGAAGCTTTCTTT.

The chain recombines TRBV7-9 with TRBJ2-5; 9 nucleotides match TRBD1. Per germline, CDR1 SEHNR and CDR2 FQNEAQ (reference sequence). The CDR3 consists of 14 residues. V shed 4 bases and J 2 bases; nucleotides not matched to a gene: 2. As DNA, the CDR3 is TGTGCCAGCAGCTCTGGACAGGGGCAAGAGACCCAGTACTTC. Amino acid sequence: CASSSGQGQETQYF. Variable domain in full (rest from reference TRBV7-9 and TRBJ2-5): DTGVSQNPRHKITKRGQNVTFRCDPISEHNRLYWYRQTLGQGPEFLTYFQNEAQLEKSRLLSDRFSAERPKGSFSTLEIQRTEQGDSAMYLCASSSGQGQETQYFGPGTRLLVL.

CDR3 nucleotides: TGTGCCAGCAGTACTTACGCGAACACCGGGGAGCTGTTTTTT. Its translation is CASSTYANTGELFF. J is TRBJ2-2 and V is TRBV6-5; D gene ambiguous. The ends were cut back, 5 bases at V and 0 bases at J, with 7 bases in the middle. CDR1 MNHEY and CDR2 SVGAGI come from the germline V gene. CDR3 size: 14 residues.

The rearrangement uses TRBV3-1 (or the pseudogene TRBV3-2) and TRBJ2-2; a possible D gene is TRBD1 (6 bases). V lost 6 bases and J lost 1, with 9 bases in between. The CDR3 totals 14 residues. CDR1 and CDR2 from the germline V gene are LGHDT and YNNKEL (reference sequence). CDR3 sequence (DNA): TGTGCCAGCAGATTGGGACAGAACACCGGGGAGCTGTTTTTT. Translation gives CASRLGQNTGELFF.

V gene TRBV4-1 combines with J gene TRBJ1-4, with a tentative D call TRBD1 (6 bases). V lost 1 base to trimming and J lost 3 bases, with 12 bases between them. Germline-derived CDR1 and CDR2 are MGHRA and YSYEKL. The CDR3 length is 16 residues. The DNA for the CDR3 is TGCGCCAGCAGCCAAGTACAGGGTCGGGCTAATGAAAAACTGTTTTTT. It yields the protein CASSQVQGRANEKLFF.

The chain recombines TRBV7-8 with TRBJ2-2; perhaps TRBD2 as D (5 bases). This CDR3 is built from 16 residues. V lost 5 bases and J lost 7, with 20 bases in between. Germline CDR1 reads SGHVS; CDR2 reads FQNEAQ. CDR3 coding DNA: TGTGCCAGCAGCCAATCCCCACGGGGAATCAACGGGGAGCTGTTTTTT. Protein product: CASSQSPRGINGELFF.

This clone was seen a single time. The gene calls are TRBV7-9 and TRBJ2-5; 7 nucleotides match TRBD1. This CDR3 region has 14 residues. V was clipped by 7 bases and J by 3 bases; unmatched bases: 8. Germline assignment: CDR1 SEHNR and CDR2 FQNEAQ (reference sequence). The CDR3 DNA reads as TGTGCCAGCACCGACAGGGTCTGGGAAGAGACCCAGTACTTC. As protein: CASTDRVWEETQYF.

The chain joins TRBV19 to TRBJ1-6; 7 bases are a match to TRBD1. The CDR3 extends over 15 amino acids. The trim removed 5 bases at V and 10 bases at J, leaving 11 bases unmatched. CDR1 is LNHDA and CDR2 is SQIVND in the germline V gene (reference sequence). CDR3 residues: CASSASQGFLSPLHF. Written as DNA, the CDR3 is TGTGCCAGTAGTGCCTCACAGGGGTTCTTGTCACCCCTCCACTTT.

This clone was found once. The genes are TRBV27 and TRBJ1-5; D perhaps matches TRBD1 (5 bases). The CDR3 is 14 residues long. V gave up 8 bases and J gave up 2 bases, with 13 bases separating them. The germline V gene has CDR1 MNHEY and CDR2 SMNVEV (reference sequence). CDR3 sequence reads: CASGVTAGNQPQHF. In DNA form, the CDR3 reads TGTGCCAGCGGGGTGACAGCCGGCAATCAGCCCCAGCATTTT.

This sequence joins TRBV20-1 and TRBJ2-7, with D perhaps TRBD1 (5 bases). Germline CDR1 DFQATT, CDR2 SNEGSKA (reference sequence). This CDR3 region has 13 residues. Trimming stripped 3 bases from V and 2 bases from J, with 11 bases between. CDR3 protein: CSASGQGTYEQYV. In DNA, the CDR3 is TGCAGTGCTAGTGGGCAGGGAACCTACGAGCAGTACGTC.

V gene TRBV7-8 combines with J gene TRBJ2-3; a weak D match, TRBD1 (6 bases). The germline V gene encodes CDR1 SGHVS and CDR2 FQNEAQ. V lost 4 bases, J lost 0 bases, and 8 bases lay in between. CDR3 length: 14 amino acids. The CDR3 bases are TGTGCCAGCAGCTCAGGACAGAGCACAGATACGCAGTATTTT. Residues: CASSSGQSTDTQYF.

The V gene is TRBV5-4, the J gene TRBJ1-1, with 8 positions matching TRBD1. The junction had 3 bases not matched to a gene; V was cut back by 0 bases and J by 5 bases. The length of the CDR3 is 14 residues. CDR1 and CDR2 (germline): SGHNT, YYREEE (reference sequence). CDR3 nucleotides: TGTGCCAGCAGCTTGGTGGACAGGGTGACTGAAGCTTTCTTT. Residues: CASSLVDRVTEAFF.

This clone was detected a few times. The chain uses TRBV10-2 and TRBJ1-1, with D maybe TRBD1 (5 bases). V lost 8 bases to trimming and J lost 2 bases, with 15 bases between them. The CDR3 is made up of 14 amino acids. Per the germline V gene, CDR1 is WSHSY and CDR2 is SAAADI. The CDR3 nucleotides are TGCGCCAGCCTGGGGAACGACAGAAACACTGAAGCTTTCTTT. This translates into CASLGNDRNTEAFF.